This T cell receptor (beta chain) appears in the sequencing data of a study of CD8 T cells in ankylosing spondylitis. Study conclusions and caveats: Disease-linked clones were CD8+ and relatively rare in peripheral blood. Significant enrichment of disease-linked clones was reported in matched ankylosing spondylitis synovial fluid. Past research had described some motif variants in reactive arthritis synovial fluid and blood. It appeared that ankylosing spondylitis blood was characterized by a TCR beta motif of several highly homologous variants.

This CDR3 is 13 amino acids long. The germline CDR1 and CDR2 sequences are SGHRS and YFSETQ. The germline V and J ends were trimmed by 4 bases and 6 bases, with 12 bases remaining between them. TCRdb reprocessed the 5' RACE reads with MiXCR, giving one entry per CDR3 protein. The sample shows tens of thousands of distinct CDR3 sequences, around 10% of them seen only once. In its sample, this clonotype was seen many times. The antigen is unknown. This clonotype originated in a male donor with ankylosing spondylitis or in good health (not recorded which). The chain is built from TRBV5-1 and TRBJ2-3, with D unclear. The sequenced sample was blood, either unsorted or a sorted T cell fraction (not recorded which). The CDR3 DNA sequence: TGCGCCAGCAGCCAACCCCCTGGGGATACGCAGTATTTT. It yields the protein CASSQPPGDTQYF.